Reported below is one T cell receptor beta chain. The V gene's germline CDR1 is SGHAT and CDR2 FQNNGV. CDR3 size: 15 residues. V shed 2 bases and J shed 10 bases, with 15 bases lying between them. Original analysis: Scientists estimated how many nucleated cells there were by amplifying reference gene primers. Using immunoSEQ multiplex PCR, the repertoire was profiled, and TCRdb retains in-frame clones only, with some absent. That table is the source of V, J and clone size, and D and trimming were worked out from the DNA. This table has some 150,000 clones, about 87% appearing once. This specimen belongs to a study of blood T cell repertoires in COVID-19. Turning to the study itself: Samples representing acute and convalescent COVID-19 were sourced from the United States, Italy and Spain. Nucleic acid was either cDNA or gDNA, and it came from T cells, B-cell-depleted T cells, or PBMCs.

The V and J genes are TRBV11-2 and TRBJ1-6; TRBD1 might be the D (6 bases). This TCR was recovered from a man aged 50 to 60 who had recovered from COVID-19. The specimen sequenced was peripheral blood. CDR3 DNA sequence: TGTGCCAGCAGCTTAAACATTCCGGGGGGCTCACCCCTCCACTTT. Its translation is CASSLNIPGGSPLHF.